One and the same sample provided the 28 T cell receptor beta chains below, sequenced in a study of blood T cell repertoires in COVID-19. Libraries were prepared by immunoSEQ multiplex PCR; TCRdb keeps only in-frame clonotypes and omits some of them. The table includes a few hundred thousand clones, approximately 90% detected once. Material: peripheral blood. The source is a woman in her twenties or thirties with COVID-19, enrolled during active disease.

The J gene is TRBJ2-1, the V gene TRBV30; 9 bases are shared with TRBD1. V trimming: 2 bases; J trimming: 8 bases; junction bases outside the gene matches: 4. Germline-derived CDR1 and CDR2 are GTSNPN and SVGIG (reference sequence). The CDR3 totals 13 residues. CDR3 amino acids: CAWSSDRGYEQFF. The CDR3 nucleotides read TGTGCCTGGAGTTCGGACAGGGGTTATGAGCAGTTCTTC.

The V call is TRBV6-2 or TRBV6-3, the J call TRBJ1-2, with 7 bases fitting TRBD1. CDR3 length: 14 residues. V lost 2 bases to trimming and J lost 4 bases; unmatched junction nucleotides: 4. The germline gives CDR1 MNHEY, CDR2 SVGEGT. CDR3 amino acids: CASSYGGDSYGYTF. The DNA for the CDR3 is TGTGCCAGCAGTTACGGTGGGGACAGCTATGGCTACACCTTC.

For this clone: Other DNA sequences in the same sample also yield this CDR3. The V and J genes are TRBV9 and TRBJ2-3; TRBD1 agrees at 7 bases. The CDR3 sequence is 15 residues long. Germline trimming cut 0 bases from V and 1 base from J; bases unmatched to any gene: 2. Germline loops: CDR1 SGDLS, CDR2 YYNGEE. This CDR3 is CASSVGGGGTDTQYF. As DNA, the CDR3 is TGTGCCAGCAGCGTAGGAGGGGGCGGCACAGATACGCAGTATTTT.

The CDR3 spells CASSLDRNTEAFF. CDR3 in DNA: TGTGCCAGCAGCTTAGACAGAAACACTGAAGCTTTCTTT. This rearrangement joins TRBV7-8 to TRBJ1-1; D is undetermined. With 1 base removed from V and 2 bases from J, the gap between germline ends came to 5 bases. CDR3 size: 13 residues. Germline values: CDR1 SGHVS, CDR2 FQNEAQ.

J is TRBJ2-5 and V is TRBV5-1, with TRBD1 identical over 11 bases. The CDR3 sequence is 15 residues long. From germline, CDR1 is SGHRS and CDR2 YFSETQ. V shed 2 bases, J shed 7 bases, and the junction held 7 bases outside the gene matches. CDR3 sequence: CASSLGTGGSGTQYF. The CDR3 DNA is TGCGCCAGCAGCTTAGGGACAGGGGGTTCCGGGACCCAGTACTTC.

The rearrangement links TRBV10-1 to TRBJ2-5; 9 bases fit TRBD2. Germline lookup yields CDR1 WNHNN and CDR2 SYGVQD (reference sequence). The CDR3 spans 17 residues. V dropped 0 bases and J dropped 5; count of bases not matched to a gene: 10. The CDR3 reads CASSESGGGDYLETQYF. DNA for the CDR3: TGCGCCAGCAGTGAGTCTGGCGGGGGGGACTATTTGGAGACCCAGTACTTC.

The chain employs TRBV7-9 and TRBJ2-1, with TRBD1 matching over 8 bases. V lost 4 bases, J lost 7 bases, and 9 bases stayed unmatched. The CDR3 spans 15 residues. Germline V gene lookup returns CDR1 SEHNR and CDR2 FQNEAQ (reference sequence). The DNA for the CDR3 is TGTGCCAGCAGCTCAAGACAGGGGCGGTGGAATGAGCAGTTCTTC. Translated: CASSSRQGRWNEQFF.

J is TRBJ2-7 and V is TRBV11-2; TRBD1 matches at 10 bases. The V gene end was trimmed by 0 bases and the J gene end by 6 bases; junction bases not matched to a gene: 5. The CDR3 has 15 amino acids. Germline CDR1 is SGHAT and CDR2 is FQNNGV. The CDR3 loop is CASSLDGTGVSEQYF. The CDR3 nucleotides are TGTGCCAGCAGCTTAGATGGGACAGGGGTCAGCGAGCAGTACTTC.

The chain employs TRBV6-2 or TRBV6-3 and TRBJ1-4; no clear D gene. The CDR3 totals 13 residues. The germline V and J ends were trimmed by 5 bases and 5 bases, with 9 bases remaining between them. From germline, CDR1 is MNHEY and CDR2 SVGEGT. DNA for the CDR3: TGTGCCAGCAGTGCGACTGTGAATGAAAAACTGTTTTTT. This codes for CASSATVNEKLFF.

The chain is built from TRBV6-5 and TRBJ1-4; 8 bases fit TRBD1. In germline, CDR1 is MNHEY, CDR2 SVGAGI. The CDR3 contains 15 residues. V shed 6 bases, J shed 10 bases, and the junction held 13 bases outside the gene matches. The CDR3 region is CASRSGQGGGGKLFF. The CDR3 nucleotides read TGTGCCAGCAGGTCCGGACAGGGCGGAGGTGGAAAACTGTTTTTT.

This chain links TRBV11-2 with TRBJ2-7, with TRBD1 identical over 9 bases. The CDR3 is 15 residues long. V lost 1 base to trimming and J lost 6 bases; unmatched junction nucleotides: 7. CDR1 is SGHAT, CDR2 FQNNGV, per germline. CDR3 residues: CASSLGDRVEREQYV. The CDR3 coding sequence is TGTGCCAGCAGCTTAGGGGACAGGGTTGAACGCGAGCAGTACGTC.

The DNA of the CDR3 is TGCAGCGTTGATTCGGACAGGGAGGGCTACGAGCAGTACTTC. Translated: CSVDSDREGYEQYF. The V gene is TRBV29-1, the J gene TRBJ2-7; a weak D match, TRBD1 (8 bases). The CDR3 has 14 amino acids. Looked up from germline, CDR1 is SQVTM and CDR2 is ANQGSEA. Trimming pared 3 bases from V and 3 bases from J, leaving 15 bases between.

This clone was seen a handful of times. The chain has TRBV19 and TRBJ1-5; possible D gene TRBD1, 5 bases. The CDR3 spans 17 residues. CDR1 LNHDA and CDR2 SQIVND come from the germline V gene (reference sequence). The V and J ends lost 0 bases and 0 bases respectively, with 12 bases between them. CDR3 loop: CASSIEGRANSNQPQHF. In nucleotides, the CDR3 is TGTGCCAGTAGTATAGAAGGCAGGGCTAATAGCAATCAGCCCCAGCATTTT.

The chain couples TRBV28 to TRBJ1-2; D is undetermined. V was shortened by 8 bases and J by 7 bases, with 20 bases between the two germline ends. This CDR3 has 14 residues. From germline, CDR1 is MDHEN and CDR2 SYDVKM. CDR3 nucleotides: TGTGCCAGCCGCCGGCCCTCGGGGTCTTTTGGCTACACCTTC. Translating gives CASRRPSGSFGYTF.

The gene calls are TRBV7-2 and TRBJ2-7, with 8 bases aligning to TRBD2. The CDR3 runs to 16 residues. The V and J ends lost 0 bases and 2 bases, in that order; junction bases with no gene match: 6. Germline CDR1 SGHTA, CDR2 FQGNSA. The CDR3 DNA reads TGTGCCAGCAGCTTAGCGGGTAGCGGGGACCCCTACGAGCAGTACTTC. Protein: CASSLAGSGDPYEQYF.

V gene TRBV30 combines with J gene TRBJ2-6; D may be TRBD1 (6 bases). The V and J ends lost 0 bases and 0 bases respectively, with 12 bases between them. The V gene's germline CDR1 is GTSNPN and CDR2 SVGIG (reference sequence). The CDR3 is 17 amino acids. As DNA, the CDR3 is TGTGCCTGGAGTGTCGCAGGACAGTTCTCTGGGGCCAACGTCCTGACTTTC. Its protein product is CAWSVAGQFSGANVLTF.

V usage is TRBV7-9 and J usage is TRBJ1-1; possibly TRBD1 for D (6 bases). Trimming took off 3 bases at V and 5 bases at J, with 13 bases between the two ends. Germline V gene data show CDR1 as SEHNR and CDR2 as FQNEAQ (reference sequence). The CDR3 loop spans 14 amino acids. CDR3 residues: CASSFGYRATEAFF. In DNA form, the CDR3 reads TGTGCCAGCAGCTTTGGGTACAGGGCAACTGAAGCTTTCTTT.

The V call is TRBV3-1 (or the pseudogene TRBV3-2), the J call TRBJ2-1; 10 bases agree with TRBD2. J was trimmed by 2 bases and V by 0 bases; bases with no gene match: 4. The germline CDR1 and CDR2 sequences are LGHDT and YNNKEL (reference sequence). The CDR3 runs 17 residues. The CDR3 loop reads CASSQEGGLAAYNEQFF. For the CDR3, the DNA is TGTGCCAGCAGCCAAGAAGGAGGACTAGCGGCCTACAATGAGCAGTTCTTC.

The V and J genes are TRBV6-2 or TRBV6-3 and TRBJ2-7; TRBD1 matches 8 bases. The length of the CDR3 is 14 residues. After removal of 0 bases from V and 5 bases from J, the junction contained 3 bases not matched to a gene. Germline CDR1 MNHEY, CDR2 SVGEGT. In nucleotides, the CDR3 is TGTGCCAGCAGTTACTCATACAGGGGGGACGAGCAGTACGTC. Its protein product is CASSYSYRGDEQYV.

The chain employs TRBV5-6 and TRBJ1-2; D possibly corresponds to TRBD1 (6 bases). Germline CDR1 reads SGHDT; CDR2 reads YYEEEE. The ends were cut back, 1 base at V and 5 bases at J, with 9 bases in the middle. There are 13 residues in the CDR3. Here the CDR3 reads CASSLNQGYGYTF. DNA for the CDR3: TGTGCCAGCAGCTTGAATCAGGGGTATGGCTACACCTTC.

This clone showed up just a few times. Written as DNA, the CDR3 is TGCGCCAGCAGCCAAGATGACAGTTCACCCCTCCACTTT. Protein: CASSQDDSSPLHF. The chain uses TRBV4-3 and TRBJ1-6, with a weak D call TRBD1 (5 bases). The germline CDR1 and CDR2 sequences are LGHNA and YSLEER. Trimming removed 0 bases from V and 9 bases from J, with 6 bases in between. The CDR3 extends over 13 amino acids.

The rearrangement joins TRBV18 to TRBJ2-6; 9 positions agree with TRBD1. The ends lost 4 bases at V and 0 bases at J; junction bases unmatched: 7. Germline V gene lookup returns CDR1 KGHSH and CDR2 LQKENI. The CDR3 has 18 amino acids. CDR3 residues: CASSLSGTGSSGANVLTF. Written as DNA, the CDR3 is TGTGCCAGCTCACTATCCGGGACAGGGTCCTCTGGGGCCAACGTCCTGACTTTC.

The chain combines TRBV5-4 with TRBJ2-2; 11 bases match TRBD1. Germline values: CDR1 SGHNT, CDR2 YYREEE (reference sequence). This CDR3 spans 17 amino acids. V trimming: 1 base; J trimming: 6 bases; junction bases outside the gene matches: 8. The CDR3 is CASSLPRTGGFSGELFF. The CDR3 nucleotides read TGTGCCAGCAGCTTGCCTCGGACAGGGGGCTTCTCCGGGGAGCTGTTTTTT.

The chain recombines TRBV6-2 or TRBV6-3 with TRBJ1-2; the match to TRBD1 covers 7 bases. The CDR3 length is 15 residues. J lost 7 bases, V lost 4 bases, and 12 bases had no gene match. The germline CDR1 and CDR2 sequences are MNHEY and SVGEGT. DNA for the CDR3: TGTGCCAGCAGTTCCCCGTTTGACAGGGACCTTGGCTACACCTTC. Amino acid sequence: CASSSPFDRDLGYTF.

This CDR3 reads CASSPRQGFPYNEQFF. CDR3 nucleotide sequence: TGTGCCAGCTCACCGCGGCAGGGGTTTCCCTACAATGAGCAGTTCTTC. J is TRBJ2-1 and V is TRBV18; D might be TRBD1 (6 bases). Trimming shortened V by 3 bases and J by 2 bases, and 14 bases separated the two germline ends. Germline V gene sequence: CDR1 KGHSH, CDR2 LQKENI. The CDR3 extends over 16 amino acids.

V gene TRBV7-2 combines with J gene TRBJ1-1, with 7 bases lining up with TRBD1. From germline, CDR1 is SGHTA and CDR2 FQGNSA. CDR3 length: 16 residues. The junction had 9 bases not matched to a gene; V was cut back by 4 bases and J by 1 base. The CDR3 here is CASSSHRTGSNTEAFF. In DNA form, the CDR3 reads TGTGCCAGCAGCTCTCACCGGACAGGATCGAACACTGAAGCTTTCTTT.

This rearrangement joins TRBV3-1 (or the pseudogene TRBV3-2) to TRBJ2-2; 9 bases match TRBD2. CDR3 size: 16 residues. V lost 3 bases, J lost 3 bases, and 5 bases stayed unmatched. Germline CDR1 LGHDT, CDR2 YNNKEL (reference sequence). The CDR3 loop is CASSHSGSKYTGELFF. As DNA, the CDR3 is TGTGCCAGCAGCCATAGCGGGAGTAAGTACACCGGGGAGCTGTTTTTT.

The V and J genes are TRBV5-4 and TRBJ2-2; 7 nucleotides line up with TRBD1. V dropped 0 bases and J dropped 6; count of bases not matched to a gene: 14. Germline loops: CDR1 SGHNT, CDR2 YYREEE (reference sequence). The length of the CDR3 is 18 residues. CDR3 sequence: CASSLGPGGTSRAGELFF. CDR3 nucleotides: TGTGCCAGCAGCTTGGGCCCAGGGGGAACTAGTAGGGCCGGGGAGCTGTTTTTT.